Following are 10 T cell receptor beta chains from one sample sequenced in a study of cytomegalovirus exposure and HLA in healthy donors. Primers: 60 Vbeta forward and 13 Jbeta reverse. Sequencing was performed with immunoSEQ multiplex PCR; in TCRdb, only in-frame clones are kept and a portion is missing. The profile covers some 170,000 clones, with about 71% appearing a single time and 2.8% taken by the ten largest. The sequenced sample was PBMCs. The source of these receptors is a woman younger than 45 in good health and CMV-seronegative.

This rearrangement joins TRBV28 to TRBJ1-6; possibly TRBD1 for D (6 bases). This CDR3 has 14 residues. Trimming took off 7 bases at V and 6 bases at J, with 13 bases between the two ends. Germline V CDR1 and CDR2: MDHEN, SYDVKM. Here the CDR3 reads CASKGHQVNSPLHF. The CDR3 DNA sequence: TGTGCCAGCAAGGGACACCAAGTTAATTCACCCCTCCACTTT.

V usage is TRBV2 and J usage is TRBJ2-7; 9 bases align to TRBD2. CDR3 length: 15 amino acids. Germline CDR1 and CDR2: SNHLY and FYNNEI. V dropped 8 bases and J dropped 1; count of bases not matched to a gene: 9. CDR3 in DNA: TGTGCCAGCGGGGGGCCAGCGGGAGGATCCTACGAGCAGTACTTC. This translates into CASGGPAGGSYEQYF.

This clone appeared a few times. The chain is built from TRBV19 and TRBJ1-1; a possible D gene is TRBD1 (5 bases). Germline CDR1 and CDR2: LNHDA and SQIVND (reference sequence). CDR3 size: 15 residues. V was cut by 2 bases and J by 6 bases, with 16 bases left in between. The DNA of the CDR3 is TGTGCCAGTAGTATATCCCTGGGGCTGGGCTCTGAAGCTTTCTTT. Translated, it gives CASSISLGLGSEAFF. The full variable domain, its missing parts supplied by reference TRBV19 and TRBJ1-1, is DGGITQSPKYLFRKEGQNVTLSCEQNLNHDAMYWYRQDPGQGLRLIYYSQIVNDFQKGDIAEGYSVSREKKESFPLTVTSAQKNPTAFYLCASSISLGLGSEAFFGQGTRLTVV.

J is TRBJ2-4 and V is TRBV12-2; the DNA was not used to check the table's D call, TRBD2. TRBV12-2 is designated a pseudogene. The CDR3 spans 16 residues. The DNA of the CDR3 is TGTGCAAGTCCCAGTGGGGGGGGTTGGGCCAAAAACATTCAGTACTTC. Protein product: CASPSGGGWAKNIQYF.

This clone has more than one count but fewer than ten. The J gene is TRBJ1-3, the V gene TRBV27; maybe TRBD1 (5 bases). CDR1 and CDR2 (germline): MNHEY, SMNVEV (reference sequence). The CDR3 runs 16 residues. Trimming shortened V by 0 bases and J by 1 base, and 10 bases separated the two germline ends. CDR3 protein: CASSLSWGVSGNTIYF. The CDR3 DNA sequence: TGTGCCAGCAGTTTATCCTGGGGGGTATCTGGAAACACCATATATTTT.

This chain links TRBV11-2 with TRBJ1-5, with unresolved D. This CDR3 contains 14 residues. CDR1 SGHAT and CDR2 FQNNGV come from the germline V gene. Trimming removed 4 bases from V and 2 bases from J, with 9 bases in between. CDR3 sequence: CASSWGAGNQPQHF. CDR3 nucleotides: TGTGCCAGCAGCTGGGGAGCTGGCAATCAGCCCCAGCATTTT.

This clone was observed once. The chain is built from TRBV28 and TRBJ2-1; D remains unclear. Germline CDR1 MDHEN, CDR2 SYDVKM. This CDR3 has 11 residues. The V end was cut by 4 bases, the J end by 11 bases, with 9 bases between. CDR3 region: CASSSYYKQFF. The CDR3 DNA follows: TGTGCCAGCAGTTCGTACTACAAGCAGTTCTTC.

This clone occurred a few times. The chain has TRBV7-8 and TRBJ2-1; 8 bases are a match to TRBD2. Germline V gives CDR1 SGHVS, CDR2 FQNEAQ. There are 16 residues in the CDR3. V lost 3 bases to trimming and J lost 4 bases; unmatched junction nucleotides: 8. In DNA, the CDR3 is TGTGCCAGCAGCTTCTCGAGACTAGCGAGATACAATGAGCAGTTCTTC. Its translation is CASSFSRLARYNEQFF.

The chain employs TRBV7-9 and TRBJ2-3, with 7 bases aligning to TRBD1. V shed 6 bases and J 0 bases; nucleotides not matched to a gene: 3. The CDR3 has 14 amino acids. Germline V gives CDR1 SEHNR, CDR2 FQNEAQ (reference sequence). The CDR3, as DNA: TGTGCCAGCAGTCCGGGACAGAGCACAGATACGCAGTATTTT. Its protein product is CASSPGQSTDTQYF.

The chain has TRBV5-1 and TRBJ1-1, with 9 bases lining up with TRBD1. V was pared by 4 bases and J by 1 base, with 11 bases of the junction left unmatched. From germline, CDR1 is SGHRS and CDR2 YFSETQ. CDR3 length: 17 amino acids. The CDR3 spells CASSPRTGAVGNTEAFF. CDR3 coding DNA: TGCGCCAGCAGCCCGAGGACAGGGGCGGTAGGGAACACTGAAGCTTTCTTT.